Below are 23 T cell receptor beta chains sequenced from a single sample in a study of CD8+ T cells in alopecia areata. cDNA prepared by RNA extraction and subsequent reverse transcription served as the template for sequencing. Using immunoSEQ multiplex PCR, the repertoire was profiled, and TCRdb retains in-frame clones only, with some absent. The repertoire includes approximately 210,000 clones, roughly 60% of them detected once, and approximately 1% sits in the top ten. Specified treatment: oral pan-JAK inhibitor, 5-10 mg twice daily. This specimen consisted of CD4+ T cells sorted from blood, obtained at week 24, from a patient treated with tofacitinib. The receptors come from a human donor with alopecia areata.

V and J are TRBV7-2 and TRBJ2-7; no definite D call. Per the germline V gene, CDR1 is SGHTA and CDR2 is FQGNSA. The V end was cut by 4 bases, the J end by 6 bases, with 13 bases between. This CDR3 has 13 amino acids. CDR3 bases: TGTGCCAGCAGCTCGCCTGGTAGGGCCGAGCAGTACTTC. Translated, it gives CASSSPGRAEQYF.

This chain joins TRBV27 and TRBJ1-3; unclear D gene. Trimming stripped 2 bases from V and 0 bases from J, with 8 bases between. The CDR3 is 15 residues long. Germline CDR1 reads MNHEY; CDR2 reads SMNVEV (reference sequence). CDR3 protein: CASSLSRHSGNTIYF. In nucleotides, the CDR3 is TGTGCCAGCAGTTTAAGTAGACACTCTGGAAACACCATATATTTT.

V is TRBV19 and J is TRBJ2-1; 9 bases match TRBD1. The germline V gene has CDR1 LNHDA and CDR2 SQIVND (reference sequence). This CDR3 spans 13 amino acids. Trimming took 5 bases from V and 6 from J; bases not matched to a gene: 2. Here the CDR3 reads CASSGTGRNEQFF. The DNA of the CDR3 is TGTGCCAGTAGTGGGACAGGGCGCAATGAGCAGTTCTTC.

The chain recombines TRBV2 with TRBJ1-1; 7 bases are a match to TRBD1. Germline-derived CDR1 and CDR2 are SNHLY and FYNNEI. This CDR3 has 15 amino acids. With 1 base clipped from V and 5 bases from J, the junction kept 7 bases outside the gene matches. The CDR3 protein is CASSEVTGVETEAFF. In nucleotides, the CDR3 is TGTGCCAGCAGTGAAGTAACAGGGGTAGAAACTGAAGCTTTCTTT.

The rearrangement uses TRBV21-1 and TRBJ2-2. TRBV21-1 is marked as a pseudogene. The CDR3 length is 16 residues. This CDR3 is CASSKVKGTSTGELFF. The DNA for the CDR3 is TGTGCCAGCAGCAAAGTGAAGGGCACCTCCACCGGGGAGCTGTTTTTT.

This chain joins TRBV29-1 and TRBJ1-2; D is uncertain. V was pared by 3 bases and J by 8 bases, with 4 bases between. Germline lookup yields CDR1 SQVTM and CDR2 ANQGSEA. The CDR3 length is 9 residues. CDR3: CSVDQGYTF. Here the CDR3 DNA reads TGCAGCGTTGACCAGGGCTACACCTTC.

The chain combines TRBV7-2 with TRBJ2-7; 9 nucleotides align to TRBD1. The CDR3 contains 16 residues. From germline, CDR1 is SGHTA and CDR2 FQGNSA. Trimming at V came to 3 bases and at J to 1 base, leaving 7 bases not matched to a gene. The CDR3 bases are TGTGCCAGCAGCTTGGGTCGGACAGGGGCTTCCTACGAGCAGTACTTC. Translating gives CASSLGRTGASYEQYF.

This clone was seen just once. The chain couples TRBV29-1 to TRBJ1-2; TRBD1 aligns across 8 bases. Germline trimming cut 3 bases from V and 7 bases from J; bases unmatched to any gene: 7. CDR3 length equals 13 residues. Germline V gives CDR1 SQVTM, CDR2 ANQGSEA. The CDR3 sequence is CSVDRQGSGGYTF. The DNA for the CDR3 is TGCAGCGTTGACCGACAGGGGTCAGGTGGCTACACCTTC.

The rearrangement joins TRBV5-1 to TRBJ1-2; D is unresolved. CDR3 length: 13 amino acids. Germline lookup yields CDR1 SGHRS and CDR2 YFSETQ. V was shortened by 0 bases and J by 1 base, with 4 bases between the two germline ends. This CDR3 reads CASSLGRNYGYTF. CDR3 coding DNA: TGCGCCAGCAGCTTGGGACGTAACTATGGCTACACCTTC.

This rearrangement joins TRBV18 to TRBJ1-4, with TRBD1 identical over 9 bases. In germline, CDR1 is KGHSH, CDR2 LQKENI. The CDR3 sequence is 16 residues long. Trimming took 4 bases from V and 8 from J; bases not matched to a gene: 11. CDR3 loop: CASSRQTGGASEKLFF. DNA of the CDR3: TGTGCCAGCTCACGGCAAACAGGGGGCGCATCGGAAAAACTGTTTTTT.

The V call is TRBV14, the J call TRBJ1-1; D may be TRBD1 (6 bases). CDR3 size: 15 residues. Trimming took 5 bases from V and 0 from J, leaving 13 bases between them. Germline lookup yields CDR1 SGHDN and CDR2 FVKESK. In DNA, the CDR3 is TGTGCCAGCAGCGCAAGACAGGCCCTGAACACTGAAGCTTTCTTT. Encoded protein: CASSARQALNTEAFF.

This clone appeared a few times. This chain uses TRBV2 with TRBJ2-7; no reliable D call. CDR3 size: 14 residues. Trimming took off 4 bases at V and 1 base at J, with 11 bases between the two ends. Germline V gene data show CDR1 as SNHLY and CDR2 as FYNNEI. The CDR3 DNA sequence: TGTGCCAGCAGTGTAGATCCATTATCCTACGAGCAGTACTTC. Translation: CASSVDPLSYEQYF. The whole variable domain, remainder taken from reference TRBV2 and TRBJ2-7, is EPEVTQTPSHQVTQMGQEVILRCVPISNHLYFYWYRQILGQKVEFLVSFYNNEISEKSEIFDDQFSVERPDGSNFTLKIRSTKLEDSAMYFCASSVDPLSYEQYFGPGTRLTVT.

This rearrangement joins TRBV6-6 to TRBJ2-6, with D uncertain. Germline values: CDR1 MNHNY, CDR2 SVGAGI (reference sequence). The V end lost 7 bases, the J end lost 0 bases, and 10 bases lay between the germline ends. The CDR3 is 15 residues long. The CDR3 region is CASTDLSSGANVLTF. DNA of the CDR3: TGTGCCAGCACCGACTTAAGCTCTGGGGCCAACGTCCTGACTTTC.

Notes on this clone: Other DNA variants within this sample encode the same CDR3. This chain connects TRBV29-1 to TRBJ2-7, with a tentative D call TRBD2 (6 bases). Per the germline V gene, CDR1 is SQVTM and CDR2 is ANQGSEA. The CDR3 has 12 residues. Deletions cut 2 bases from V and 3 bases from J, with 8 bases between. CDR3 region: CSVELGGYEQYF. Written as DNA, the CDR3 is TGCAGCGTTGAATTGGGGGGCTACGAGCAGTACTTC.

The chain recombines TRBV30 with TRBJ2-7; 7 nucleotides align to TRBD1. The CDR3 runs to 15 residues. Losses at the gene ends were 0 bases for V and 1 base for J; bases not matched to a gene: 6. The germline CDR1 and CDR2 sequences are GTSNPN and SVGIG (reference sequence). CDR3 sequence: CAWSVIKGQSYEQYF. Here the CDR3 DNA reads TGTGCCTGGAGTGTAATAAAGGGACAGTCCTACGAGCAGTACTTC.

The CDR3 is CAWSNKGTRGSYEQYF. The DNA for the CDR3 is TGTGCCTGGAGTAATAAAGGGACCAGGGGGTCCTACGAGCAGTACTTC. This chain uses TRBV30 with TRBJ2-7; TRBD1 matches at 7 bases. This CDR3 contains 16 residues. Trimming cost V 2 bases and J 1 base; bases outside gene matches: 11. Germline V lookup: CDR1 GTSNPN, CDR2 SVGIG (reference sequence).

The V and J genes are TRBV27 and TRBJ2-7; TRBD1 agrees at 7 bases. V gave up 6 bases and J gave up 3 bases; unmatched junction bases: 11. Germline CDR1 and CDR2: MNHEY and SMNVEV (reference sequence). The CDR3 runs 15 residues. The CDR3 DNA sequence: TGTGCCAGCAGCCGTACCCCACAGGGGAACTACGAGCAGTACTTC. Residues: CASSRTPQGNYEQYF.

CDR3 coding DNA: TGTGCCAGCAGCCTTGAAAACGGGGGCGCAGATACGCAGTATTTT. This gives the protein CASSLENGGADTQYF. This chain connects TRBV9 to TRBJ2-3, with D perhaps being TRBD1 or TRBD2 (6 bases each). With 4 bases removed from V and 4 bases from J, the gap between germline ends came to 16 bases. Germline assignment: CDR1 SGDLS and CDR2 YYNGEE. CDR3 length equals 15 residues. The full variable domain, rest sourced from reference TRBV9 and TRBJ2-3, is DSGVTQTPKHLITATGQRVTLRCSPRSGDLSVYWYQQSLDQGLQFLIQYYNGEERAKGNILERFSAQQFPDLHSELNLSSLELGDSALYFCASSLENGGADTQYFGPGTRLTVL.

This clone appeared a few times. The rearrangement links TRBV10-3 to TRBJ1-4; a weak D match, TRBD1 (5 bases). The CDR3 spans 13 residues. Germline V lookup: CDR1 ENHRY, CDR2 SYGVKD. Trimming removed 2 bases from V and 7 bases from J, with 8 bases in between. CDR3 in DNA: TGTGCCATCAGTGAGGGGACCAGTGAAAAACTGTTTTTT. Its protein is CAISEGTSEKLFF.

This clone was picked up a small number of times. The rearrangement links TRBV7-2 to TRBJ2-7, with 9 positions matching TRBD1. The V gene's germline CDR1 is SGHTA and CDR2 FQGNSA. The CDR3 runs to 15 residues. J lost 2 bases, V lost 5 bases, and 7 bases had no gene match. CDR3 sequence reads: CASSTPGQGTYEQYF. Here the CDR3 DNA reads TGTGCCAGCAGCACACCGGGACAGGGCACCTACGAGCAGTACTTC.

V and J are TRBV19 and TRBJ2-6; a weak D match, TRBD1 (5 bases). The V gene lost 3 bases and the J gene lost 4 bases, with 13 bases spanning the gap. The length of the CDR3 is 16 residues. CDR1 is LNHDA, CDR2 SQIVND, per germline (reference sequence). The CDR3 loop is CASSIGATTGANVLTF. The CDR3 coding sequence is TGTGCCAGTAGTATTGGGGCGACGACCGGGGCCAACGTCCTGACTTTC.

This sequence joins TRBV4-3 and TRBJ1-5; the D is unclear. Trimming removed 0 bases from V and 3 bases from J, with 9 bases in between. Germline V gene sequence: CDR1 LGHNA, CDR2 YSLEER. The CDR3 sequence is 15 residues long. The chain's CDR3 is CASSQDAQNNQPQHF. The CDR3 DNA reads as TGCGCCAGCAGCCAAGATGCCCAGAACAATCAGCCCCAGCATTTT.

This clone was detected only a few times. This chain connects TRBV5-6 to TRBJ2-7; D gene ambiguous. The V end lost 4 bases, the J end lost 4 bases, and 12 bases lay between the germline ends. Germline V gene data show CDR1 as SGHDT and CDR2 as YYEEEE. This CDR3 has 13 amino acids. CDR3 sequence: CASSPQGEYEQYF. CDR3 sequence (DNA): TGTGCCAGCAGCCCCCAAGGAGAATACGAGCAGTACTTC.